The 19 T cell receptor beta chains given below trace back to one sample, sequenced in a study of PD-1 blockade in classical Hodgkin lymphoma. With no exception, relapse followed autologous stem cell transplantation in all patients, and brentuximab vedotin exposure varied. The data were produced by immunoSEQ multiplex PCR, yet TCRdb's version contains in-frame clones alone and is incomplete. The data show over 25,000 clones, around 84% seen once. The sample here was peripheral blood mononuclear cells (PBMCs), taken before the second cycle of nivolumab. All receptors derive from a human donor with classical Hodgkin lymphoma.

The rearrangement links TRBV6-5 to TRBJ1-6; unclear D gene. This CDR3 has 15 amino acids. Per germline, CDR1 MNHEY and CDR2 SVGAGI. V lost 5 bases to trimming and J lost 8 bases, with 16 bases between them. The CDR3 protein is CASSGGSKRDSPLHF. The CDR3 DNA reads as TGTGCCAGCAGTGGAGGATCTAAAAGGGATTCACCCCTCCACTTT.

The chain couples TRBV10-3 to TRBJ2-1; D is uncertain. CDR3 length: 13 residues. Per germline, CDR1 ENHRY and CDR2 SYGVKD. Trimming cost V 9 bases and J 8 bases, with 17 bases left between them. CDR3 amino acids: CAMYIASVDEQFF. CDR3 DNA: TGTGCCATGTACATTGCTTCGGTGGATGAGCAGTTCTTC.

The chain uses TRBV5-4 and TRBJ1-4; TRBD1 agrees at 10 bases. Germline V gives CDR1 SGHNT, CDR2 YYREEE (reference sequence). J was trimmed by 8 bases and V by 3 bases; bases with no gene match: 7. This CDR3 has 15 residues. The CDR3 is CASSSGDRGGEKLFF. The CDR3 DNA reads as TGTGCCAGCAGCTCGGGGGACAGGGGAGGCGAAAAACTGTTTTTT.

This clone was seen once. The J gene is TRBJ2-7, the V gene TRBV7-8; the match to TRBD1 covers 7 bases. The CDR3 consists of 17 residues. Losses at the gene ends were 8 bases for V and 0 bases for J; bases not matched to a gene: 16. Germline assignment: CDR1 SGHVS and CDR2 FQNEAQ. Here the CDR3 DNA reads TGTGCCAGCTGTTCGGAAATAGGCAGGGGGTGCTCCTACGAGCAGTACTTC. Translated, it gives CASCSEIGRGCSYEQYF.

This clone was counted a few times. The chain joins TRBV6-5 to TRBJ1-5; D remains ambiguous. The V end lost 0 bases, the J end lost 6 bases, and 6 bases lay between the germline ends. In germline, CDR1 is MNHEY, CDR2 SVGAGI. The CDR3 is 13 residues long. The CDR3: CASSYSIAQPQHF. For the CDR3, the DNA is TGTGCCAGCAGTTACTCGATTGCTCAGCCCCAGCATTTT.

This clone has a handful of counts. CDR3 loop: CSVRGMNGYTF. CDR3 nucleotides: TGCAGCGTTAGAGGGATGAATGGCTACACCTTC. The chain carries TRBV29-1 and TRBJ1-2; D not certain. V lost 5 bases and J 6 bases, leaving 10 bases between the germline ends. From germline, CDR1 is SQVTM and CDR2 ANQGSEA. The CDR3 has 11 amino acids.

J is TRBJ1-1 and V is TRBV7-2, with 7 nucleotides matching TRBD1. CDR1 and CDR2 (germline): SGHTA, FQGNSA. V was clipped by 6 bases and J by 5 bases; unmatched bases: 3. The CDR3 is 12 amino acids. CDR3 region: CTSRQQGTEAFF. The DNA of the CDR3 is TGTACCAGCAGACAACAGGGGACTGAAGCTTTCTTT.

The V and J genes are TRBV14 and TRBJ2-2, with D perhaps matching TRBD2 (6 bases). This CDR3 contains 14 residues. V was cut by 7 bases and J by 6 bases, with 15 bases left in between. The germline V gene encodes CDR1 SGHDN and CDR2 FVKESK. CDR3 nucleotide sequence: TGTGCCAGCAAAAGGGACTTAACAGCCGGGGAGCTGTTTTTT. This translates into CASKRDLTAGELFF.

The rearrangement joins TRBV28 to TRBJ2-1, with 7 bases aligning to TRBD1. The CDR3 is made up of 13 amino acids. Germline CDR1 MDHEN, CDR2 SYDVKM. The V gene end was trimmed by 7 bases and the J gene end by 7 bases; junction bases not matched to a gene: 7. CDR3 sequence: CASNGQGENEQFF. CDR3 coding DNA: TGTGCCAGCAACGGGCAGGGGGAGAATGAGCAGTTCTTC.

The CDR3: CASSLDPGLAGGLIGELFF. The DNA of the CDR3 is TGTGCCAGCAGCTTAGACCCTGGACTAGCGGGGGGGCTAATTGGCGAGCTGTTTTTT. The V and J genes are TRBV11-2 and TRBJ2-2, with 15 bases matching TRBD2. CDR3 size: 19 residues. Germline CDR1 is SGHAT and CDR2 is FQNNGV. Trimming at V came to 0 bases and at J to 11 bases, leaving 13 bases not matched to a gene.

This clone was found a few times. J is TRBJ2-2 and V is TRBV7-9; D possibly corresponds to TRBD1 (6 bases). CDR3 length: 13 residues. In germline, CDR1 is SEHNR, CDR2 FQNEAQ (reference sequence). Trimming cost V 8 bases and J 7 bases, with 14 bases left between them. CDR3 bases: TGTGCCAGCCTCCCACAGGGTATCGGGGAGCTGTTTTTT. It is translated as CASLPQGIGELFF.

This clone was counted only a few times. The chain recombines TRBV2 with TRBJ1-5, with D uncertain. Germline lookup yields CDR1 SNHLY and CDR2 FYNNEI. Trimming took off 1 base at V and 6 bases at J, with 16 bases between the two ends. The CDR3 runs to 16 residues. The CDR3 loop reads CASSEEVWGYGQPQHF. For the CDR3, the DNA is TGTGCCAGCAGTGAAGAAGTATGGGGATACGGTCAGCCCCAGCATTTT.

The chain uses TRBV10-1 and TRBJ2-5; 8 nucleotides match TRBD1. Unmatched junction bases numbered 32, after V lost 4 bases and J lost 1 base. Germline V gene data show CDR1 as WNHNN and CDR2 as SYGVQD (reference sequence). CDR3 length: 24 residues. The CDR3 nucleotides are TGCGCCAGCAGTGCACGATTCAGGGGGCTTGAGCCTCGAAGGTGGTCCACTTTCCAAGAGACCCAGTACTTC. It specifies CASSARFRGLEPRRWSTFQETQYF.

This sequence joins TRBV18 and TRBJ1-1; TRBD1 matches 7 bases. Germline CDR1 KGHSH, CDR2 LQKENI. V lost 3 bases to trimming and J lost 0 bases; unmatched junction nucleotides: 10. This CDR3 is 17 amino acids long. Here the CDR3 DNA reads TGTGCCAGCTCACCGGGACAGCAGATAGTAATGAACACTGAAGCTTTCTTT. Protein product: CASSPGQQIVMNTEAFF.

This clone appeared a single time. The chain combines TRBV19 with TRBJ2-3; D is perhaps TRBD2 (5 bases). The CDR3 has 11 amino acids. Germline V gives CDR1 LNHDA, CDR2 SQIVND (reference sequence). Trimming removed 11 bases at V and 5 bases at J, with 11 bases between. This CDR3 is CASRERDTQYF. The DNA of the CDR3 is TGTGCCTCTAGGGAGCGAGATACGCAGTATTTT.

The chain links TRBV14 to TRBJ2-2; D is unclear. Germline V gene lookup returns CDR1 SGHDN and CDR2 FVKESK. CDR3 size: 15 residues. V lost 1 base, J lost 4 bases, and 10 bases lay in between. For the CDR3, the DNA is TGTGCCAGCAGCCAAGTGGGATGGAGCACCGGGGAGCTGTTTTTT. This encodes CASSQVGWSTGELFF.

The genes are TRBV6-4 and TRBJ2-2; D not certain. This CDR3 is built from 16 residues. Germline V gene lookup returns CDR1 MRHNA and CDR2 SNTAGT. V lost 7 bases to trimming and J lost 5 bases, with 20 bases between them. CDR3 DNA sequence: TGTGCCAGCAAAAAGGAACACCCCATGGAGACCGGGGAGCTGTTTTTT. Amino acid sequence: CASKKEHPMETGELFF.

The CDR3 DNA is TGTGCTAGTGTGGGTCAAATCCTGGCAGATACGCAGTATTTT. It specifies CASVGQILADTQYF. The chain employs TRBV12-5 and TRBJ2-3; D is ambiguous. This CDR3 spans 14 amino acids. The V and J ends lost 7 bases and 4 bases respectively, with 15 bases between them. Germline CDR1 is LGHNT and CDR2 is FRNRAP.

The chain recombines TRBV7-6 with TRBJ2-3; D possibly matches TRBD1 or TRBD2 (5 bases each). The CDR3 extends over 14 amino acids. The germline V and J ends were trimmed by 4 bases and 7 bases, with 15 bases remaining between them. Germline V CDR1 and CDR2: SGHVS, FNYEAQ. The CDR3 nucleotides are TGTGCCAGCAGCTCGACAGACATCGGGAATACGCAGTATTTT. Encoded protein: CASSSTDIGNTQYF.